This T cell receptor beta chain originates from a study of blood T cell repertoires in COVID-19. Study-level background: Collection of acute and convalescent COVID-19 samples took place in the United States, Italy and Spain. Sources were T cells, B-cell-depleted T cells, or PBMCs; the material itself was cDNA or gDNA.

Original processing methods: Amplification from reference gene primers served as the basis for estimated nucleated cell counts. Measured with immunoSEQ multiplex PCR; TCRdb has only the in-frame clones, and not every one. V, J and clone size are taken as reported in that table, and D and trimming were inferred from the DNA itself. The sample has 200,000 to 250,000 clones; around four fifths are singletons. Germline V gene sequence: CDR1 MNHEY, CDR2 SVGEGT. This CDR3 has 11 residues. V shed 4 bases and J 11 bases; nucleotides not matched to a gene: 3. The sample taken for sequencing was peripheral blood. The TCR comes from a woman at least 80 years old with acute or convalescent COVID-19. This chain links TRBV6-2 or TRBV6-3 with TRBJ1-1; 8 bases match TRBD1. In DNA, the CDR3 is TGTGCCAGCAGTTGGGACAGGTCGGCTTTCTTT. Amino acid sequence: CASSWDRSAFF.